These 23 T cell receptor beta chains originate from one sample sequenced in a study of T-cell memory formation after mild COVID-19. TCRdb called the 5' RACE reads again in MiXCR, with one record for every CDR3 protein. This table holds about 240,000 distinct CDR3 sequences, roughly a tenth found once. Material: PBMCs or a T cell subset sorted from them (not recorded which). These receptors were obtained from a man aged 18 to 29 who had mild COVID-19 (a few samples of this study predate the infection). Cell type and time point are not known.

This clonotype came up a few times. The chain links TRBV5-1 to TRBJ2-7; TRBD1 matches 7 bases. Per germline, CDR1 SGHRS and CDR2 YFSETQ. V was clipped by 4 bases and J by 6 bases; unmatched bases: 7. This CDR3 contains 13 residues. CDR3: CASSRTGDFEQYF. The CDR3 DNA reads TGCGCCAGCAGCAGGACAGGAGACTTCGAGCAGTACTTC.

The table lists this clonotype with a few counts. The gene calls are TRBV7-2 and TRBJ2-3; a weak D match, TRBD2 (5 bases). CDR3 length equals 16 residues. V lost 2 bases and J 0 bases, leaving 12 bases between the germline ends. CDR1 is SGHTA, CDR2 FQGNSA, per germline. The CDR3 DNA follows: TGTGCCAGCAGCTTATCCGTCAGCGGAAGCACAGATACGCAGTATTTT. It yields the protein CASSLSVSGSTDTQYF.

This clonotype was seen ten or more times. V gene TRBV5-1 combines with J gene TRBJ2-7; the D is unclear. Trimming took off 4 bases at V and 0 bases at J, with 11 bases between the two ends. This CDR3 contains 14 residues. The germline gives CDR1 SGHRS, CDR2 YFSETQ. As DNA, the CDR3 is TGCGCCAGCAGCCTTAGATCGAGCTCCTACGAGCAGTACTTC. This translates into CASSLRSSSYEQYF.

This clonotype was seen a few times. This chain uses TRBV15 with TRBJ2-7; D gene unclear. The V end lost 6 bases, the J end lost 2 bases, and 11 bases lay between the germline ends. The CDR3 length is 13 residues. Germline-derived CDR1 and CDR2 are LNHNV and YYDKDF (reference sequence). CDR3 in amino acids: CATRLTPAYEQYV. In DNA form, the CDR3 reads TGTGCCACCAGGCTCACCCCTGCCTACGAGCAGTACGTC.

V gene TRBV4-2 combines with J gene TRBJ2-7; D perhaps matches TRBD2 (6 bases). V gave up 3 bases and J gave up 7 bases, with 10 bases separating them. The germline CDR1 and CDR2 sequences are LGHNA and YNFKEQ. This CDR3 contains 12 residues. CDR3 sequence: CASSQSGPEQYV. As DNA, the CDR3 is TGTGCCAGCAGCCAGAGCGGGCCGGAGCAGTACGTC.

The J gene is TRBJ1-2, the V gene TRBV6-2 or TRBV6-3; D gene uncertain. The V gene lost 6 bases and the J gene lost 6 bases, with 14 bases spanning the gap. The CDR3 sequence is 13 residues long. Germline V gives CDR1 MNHEY, CDR2 SVGEGT. The CDR3 DNA reads as TGTGCCAGCAGGCCGGACGATTGGGATGGCTACACCTTC. This encodes CASRPDDWDGYTF.

This clonotype occurred a few times. The J gene is TRBJ2-3, the V gene TRBV20-1; D remains ambiguous. The CDR3 spans 14 residues. V lost 0 bases, J lost 1 base, and 8 bases lay in between. Looked up from germline, CDR1 is DFQATT and CDR2 is SNEGSKA (reference sequence). Here the CDR3 DNA reads TGCAGTGCTAGAGATGGACGGGGCACAGATACGCAGTATTTT. Encoded protein: CSARDGRGTDTQYF.

This clonotype occurred a few times. The CDR3 bases are TGTGCCACCAGGTTGGACGGAACCACAGATACGCAGTATTTT. It codes for CATRLDGTTDTQYF. The chain carries TRBV24-1 and TRBJ2-3; D remains unclear. This CDR3 is 14 amino acids long. Trimming left V 7 bases short and J 2 bases short, with 12 bases between. From germline, CDR1 is KGHDR and CDR2 SFDVKD.

The rearrangement links TRBV2 to TRBJ2-7; D assignment may be TRBD1 or TRBD2 (5 bases each). The V end lost 1 base, the J end lost 9 bases, and 10 bases lay between the germline ends. This CDR3 region has 12 residues. Per germline, CDR1 SNHLY and CDR2 FYNNEI. For the CDR3, the DNA is TGTGCCAGCAGTGAAGGGGGCAGCGGGCAGTACTTC. Translation gives CASSEGGSGQYF. The variable domain in full, with the rest retrieved from reference TRBV2 and TRBJ2-7, is EPEVTQTPSHQVTQMGQEVILRCVPISNHLYFYWYRQILGQKVEFLVSFYNNEISEKSEIFDDQFSVERPDGSNFTLKIRSTKLEDSAMYFCASSEGGSGQYFGPGTRLTVT.

This chain joins TRBV6-5 and TRBJ2-7, with 12 nucleotides matching TRBD2. The V and J ends lost 0 bases and 3 bases, in that order; junction bases with no gene match: 9. Germline loops: CDR1 MNHEY, CDR2 SVGAGI. The CDR3 runs to 18 residues. The CDR3 bases are TGTGCCAGCAGTTACTCACCGACCTGGACTAGCGGGGACTACGAGCAGTACTTC. It translates to CASSYSPTWTSGDYEQYF.

This clonotype was recorded a few times. The chain joins TRBV12-3 or TRBV12-4 to TRBJ2-1; a possible D gene is TRBD2 (5 bases). CDR3 length: 13 amino acids. Trimming left V 1 base short and J 8 bases short, with 9 bases between. The DNA for the CDR3 is TGTGCCAGCAGTTTAGACGACGGGGATGAGCAGTTCTTC. It translates to CASSLDDGDEQFF.

This clonotype was recorded a few times. V and J are TRBV6-2 or TRBV6-3 and TRBJ2-3; no clear D gene. Trimming removed 4 bases from V and 2 bases from J, with 16 bases in between. Germline loops: CDR1 MNHEY, CDR2 SVGEGT. This CDR3 spans 16 amino acids. CDR3 sequence reads: CASSSFRSRITDTQYF. CDR3 DNA sequence: TGTGCCAGCAGTTCTTTCCGGAGCAGGATCACAGATACGCAGTATTTT.

This rearrangement joins TRBV20-1 to TRBJ2-7; TRBD2 agrees at 8 bases. Germline V gene sequence: CDR1 DFQATT, CDR2 SNEGSKA (reference sequence). CDR3 size: 10 residues. Trimming took 6 bases from V and 6 from J; bases not matched to a gene: 1. The chain's CDR3 is CSARGAEQYV. The CDR3, as DNA: TGCAGTGCGCGGGGGGCCGAGCAGTACGTC.

This clonotype was counted only a few times. The chain employs TRBV6-1 and TRBJ2-7; perhaps TRBD1 as D (6 bases). There are 14 residues in the CDR3. CDR1 MNHNS and CDR2 SASEGT come from the germline V gene. The V end lost 2 bases, the J end lost 5 bases, and 13 bases lay between the germline ends. CDR3 nucleotides: TGTGCCAGCAGTGAATGGGTGGGGGCCCACGAGCAGTACGTC. This gives the protein CASSEWVGAHEQYV.

This clonotype occurred a few times. The rearrangement joins TRBV5-5 to TRBJ2-7; D call uncertain. Germline-derived CDR1 and CDR2 are SGHKS and YYEKEE (reference sequence). V lost 5 bases, J lost 2 bases, and 11 bases lay in between. The CDR3 is 13 amino acids. CDR3 DNA sequence: TGTGCCAGCAGTACCAACAGAGCCTACGAGCAGTACTTC. Translation: CASSTNRAYEQYF.

The DNA for the CDR3 is TGTGCCAGTTGGGGGTCCGGGGAGCTGTTTTTT. Residues: CASWGSGELFF. The chain employs TRBV6-2 or TRBV6-3 and TRBJ2-2; D assignment may be TRBD1 or TRBD2 (5 bases each). Trimming pared 9 bases from V and 6 bases from J, leaving 8 bases between. CDR1 is MNHEY and CDR2 is SVGEGT in the germline V gene. The length of the CDR3 is 11 residues.

V gene TRBV7-9 combines with J gene TRBJ2-6; D not resolved. The CDR3 covers 15 residues. V lost 3 bases and J 0 bases, leaving 6 bases between the germline ends. Germline V gives CDR1 SEHNR, CDR2 FQNEAQ (reference sequence). CDR3 bases: TGTGCCAGCAGCTTCTGGGTCTCTGGGGCCAACGTCCTGACTTTC. It translates to CASSFWVSGANVLTF.

The chain combines TRBV27 with TRBJ2-2; TRBD1 is a possible D gene (5 bases). The CDR3 extends over 14 amino acids. CDR1 and CDR2 from the germline V gene are MNHEY and SMNVEV (reference sequence). Trimming left V 0 bases short and J 7 bases short, with 9 bases between. This CDR3 is CASSLSGVIGELFF. CDR3 DNA: TGTGCCAGCAGTTTATCAGGGGTCATCGGGGAGCTGTTTTTT.

The rearrangement uses TRBV5-1 and TRBJ1-1; maybe TRBD1 (5 bases). Germline V lookup: CDR1 SGHRS, CDR2 YFSETQ. CDR3 length equals 13 residues. Trimming stripped 0 bases from V and 10 bases from J, with 13 bases between. The CDR3 reads CASSLEAGLGAFF. CDR3 in DNA: TGCGCCAGCAGCTTGGAGGCAGGGCTCGGAGCTTTCTTT. Full variable domain (missing parts from reference TRBV5-1 and TRBJ1-1): KAGVTQTPRYLIKTRGQQVTLSCSPISGHRSVSWYQQTPGQGLQFLFEYFSETQRNKGNFPGRFSGRQFSNSRSEMNVSTLELGDSALYLCASSLEAGLGAFFGQGTRLTVV.

The genes are TRBV7-8 and TRBJ1-2; D gene ambiguous. The V end lost 5 bases, the J end lost 4 bases, and 14 bases lay between the germline ends. The CDR3 is made up of 14 amino acids. Germline CDR1 and CDR2: SGHVS and FQNEAQ. The DNA of the CDR3 is TGTGCCAGCAGCATAAGCGGAAAGTCCTATGGCTACACCTTC. Amino acid sequence: CASSISGKSYGYTF.

This chain joins TRBV11-1 and TRBJ2-3, with 8 bases aligning to TRBD2. The ends lost 6 bases at V and 0 bases at J; junction bases unmatched: 5. The CDR3 runs to 15 residues. Germline CDR1 reads SGHAT; CDR2 reads FQDESV (reference sequence). CDR3: CASRSSGGSTDTQYF. The CDR3 region has the DNA TGTGCCAGCAGATCGAGCGGGGGAAGCACAGATACGCAGTATTTT.

The sample holds a few counts of this clonotype. V usage is TRBV7-6 and J usage is TRBJ2-7, with a weak D call TRBD2 (6 bases). V was shortened by 5 bases and J by 3 bases, with 17 bases between the two germline ends. The CDR3 has 15 residues. Germline CDR1 and CDR2: SGHVS and FNYEAQ. Written as DNA, the CDR3 is TGTGCCAGCAGCCGCGGGACCGGACCTAGCTACGAGCAGTACTTC. This codes for CASSRGTGPSYEQYF.

This clonotype was counted between two and nine times. The chain is built from TRBV5-1 and TRBJ2-2; D not certain. With 0 bases removed from V and 6 bases from J, the gap between germline ends came to 9 bases. This CDR3 comprises 14 residues. CDR1 and CDR2 (germline): SGHRS, YFSETQ. The CDR3 here is CASSLGVQAGELFF. CDR3 DNA sequence: TGCGCCAGCAGCTTGGGGGTTCAGGCCGGGGAGCTGTTTTTT.